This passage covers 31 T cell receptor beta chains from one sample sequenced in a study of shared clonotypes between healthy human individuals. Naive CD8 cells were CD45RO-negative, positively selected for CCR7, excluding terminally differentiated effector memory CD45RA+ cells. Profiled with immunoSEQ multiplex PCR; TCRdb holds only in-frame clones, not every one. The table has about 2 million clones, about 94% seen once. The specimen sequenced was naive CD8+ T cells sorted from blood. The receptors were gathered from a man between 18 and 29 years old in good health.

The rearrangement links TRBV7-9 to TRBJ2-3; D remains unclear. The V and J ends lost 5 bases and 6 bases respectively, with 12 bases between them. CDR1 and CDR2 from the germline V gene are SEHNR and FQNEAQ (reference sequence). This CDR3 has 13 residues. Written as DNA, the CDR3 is TGTGCCAGCAGCCCCCCGAGCCGTGATACGCAGTATTTT. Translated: CASSPPSRDTQYF.

The CDR3 nucleotides are TGTGCCAGCAGTGAAGCATCTTGGCGGGAGGGCCCAGATGAGCAGTTCTTC. Translating gives CASSEASWREGPDEQFF. This chain joins TRBV6-1 and TRBJ2-1; 9 bases fit TRBD2. This CDR3 has 17 residues. The V and J ends lost 0 bases and 8 bases, in that order; junction bases with no gene match: 11. The germline V gene encodes CDR1 MNHNS and CDR2 SASEGT.

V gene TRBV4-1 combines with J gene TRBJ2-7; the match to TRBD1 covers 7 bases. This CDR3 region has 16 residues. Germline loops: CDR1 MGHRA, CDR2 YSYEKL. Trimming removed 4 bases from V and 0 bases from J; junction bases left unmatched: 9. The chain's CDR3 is CASSPGGRFSSYEQYF. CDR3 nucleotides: TGCGCCAGCAGCCCAGGGGGAAGATTTAGCTCCTACGAGCAGTACTTC.

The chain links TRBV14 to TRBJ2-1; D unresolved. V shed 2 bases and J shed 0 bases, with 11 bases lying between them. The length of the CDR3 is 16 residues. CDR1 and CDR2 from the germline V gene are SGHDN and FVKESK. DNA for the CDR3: TGTGCCAGCAGCCAATCAAAGGATAGCTCCTACAATGAGCAGTTCTTC. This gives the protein CASSQSKDSSYNEQFF.

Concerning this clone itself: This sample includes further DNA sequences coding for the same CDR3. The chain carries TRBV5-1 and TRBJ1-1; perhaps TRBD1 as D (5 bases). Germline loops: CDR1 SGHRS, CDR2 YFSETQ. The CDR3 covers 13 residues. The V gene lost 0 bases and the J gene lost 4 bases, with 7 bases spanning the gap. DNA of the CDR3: TGCGCCAGCAGCTTGGGGGGCAGCACTGAAGCTTTCTTT. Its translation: CASSLGGSTEAFF.

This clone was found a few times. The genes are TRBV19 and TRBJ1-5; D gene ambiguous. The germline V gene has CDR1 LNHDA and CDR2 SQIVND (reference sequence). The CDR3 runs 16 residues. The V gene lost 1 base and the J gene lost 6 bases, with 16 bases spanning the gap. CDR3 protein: CASSIANGGWGQPQHF. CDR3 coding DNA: TGTGCCAGTAGTATAGCTAACGGCGGTTGGGGTCAGCCCCAGCATTTT.

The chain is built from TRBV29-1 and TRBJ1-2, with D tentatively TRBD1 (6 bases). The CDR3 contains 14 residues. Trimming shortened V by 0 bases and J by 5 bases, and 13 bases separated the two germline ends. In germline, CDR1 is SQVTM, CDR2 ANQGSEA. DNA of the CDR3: TGCAGCGTTGAAGACCGGGACGGACAGTATGGCTACACCTTC. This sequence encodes CSVEDRDGQYGYTF.

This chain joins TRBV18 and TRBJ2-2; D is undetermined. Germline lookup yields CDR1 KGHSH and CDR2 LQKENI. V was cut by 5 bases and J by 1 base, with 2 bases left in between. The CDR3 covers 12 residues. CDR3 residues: CASSENTGELFF. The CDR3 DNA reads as TGTGCCAGCTCAGAGAACACCGGGGAGCTGTTTTTT.

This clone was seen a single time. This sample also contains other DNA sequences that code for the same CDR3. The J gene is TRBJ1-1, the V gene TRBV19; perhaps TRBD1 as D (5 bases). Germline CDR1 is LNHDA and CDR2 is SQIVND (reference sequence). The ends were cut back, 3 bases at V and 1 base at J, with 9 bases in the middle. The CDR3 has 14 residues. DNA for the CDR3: TGTGCCAGTAGTATTGGTCAGGGGAACACTGAAGCTTTCTTT. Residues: CASSIGQGNTEAFF. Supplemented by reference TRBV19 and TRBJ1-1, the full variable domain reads DGGITQSPKYLFRKEGQNVTLSCEQNLNHDAMYWYRQDPGQGLRLIYYSQIVNDFQKGDIAEGYSVSREKKESFPLTVTSAQKNPTAFYLCASSIGQGNTEAFFGQGTRLTVV.

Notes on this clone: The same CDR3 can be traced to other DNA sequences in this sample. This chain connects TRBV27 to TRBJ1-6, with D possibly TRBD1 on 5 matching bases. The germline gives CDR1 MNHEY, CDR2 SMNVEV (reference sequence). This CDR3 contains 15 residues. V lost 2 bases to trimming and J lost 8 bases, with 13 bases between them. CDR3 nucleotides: TGTGCCAGCAGTTTAGCGGGGGAGGGCTATTCACCCCTCCACTTT. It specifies CASSLAGEGYSPLHF.

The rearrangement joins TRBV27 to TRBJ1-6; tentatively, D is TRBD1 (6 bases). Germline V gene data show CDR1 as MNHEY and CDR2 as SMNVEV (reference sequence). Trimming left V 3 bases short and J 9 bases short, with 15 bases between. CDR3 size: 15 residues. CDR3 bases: TGTGCCAGCAGTTTTCTGGAGGGGGGAGGTTCACCCCTCCACTTT. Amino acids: CASSFLEGGGSPLHF.

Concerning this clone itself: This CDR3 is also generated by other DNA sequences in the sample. This CDR3 reads CASSLAGVYEQYF. The CDR3 DNA reads TGTGCCAGCAGCTTAGCAGGGGTATACGAGCAGTACTTC. The rearrangement joins TRBV7-9 to TRBJ2-7; D possibly corresponds to TRBD1 (5 bases). CDR1 SEHNR and CDR2 FQNEAQ come from the germline V gene (reference sequence). The V gene lost 0 bases and the J gene lost 4 bases, with 7 bases spanning the gap. This CDR3 comprises 13 residues.

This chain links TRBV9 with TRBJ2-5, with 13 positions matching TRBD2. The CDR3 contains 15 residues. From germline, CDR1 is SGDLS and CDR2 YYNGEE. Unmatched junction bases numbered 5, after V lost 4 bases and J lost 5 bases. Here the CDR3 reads CASSLGLAGAETQYF. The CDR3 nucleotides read TGTGCCAGCAGCCTCGGACTAGCGGGAGCGGAGACCCAGTACTTC.

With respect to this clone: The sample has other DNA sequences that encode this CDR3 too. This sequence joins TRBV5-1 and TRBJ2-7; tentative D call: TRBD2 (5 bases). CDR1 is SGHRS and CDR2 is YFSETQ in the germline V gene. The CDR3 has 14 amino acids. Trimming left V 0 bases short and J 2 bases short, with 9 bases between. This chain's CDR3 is CASSLAGGPYEQYF. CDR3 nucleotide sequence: TGCGCCAGCAGCTTGGCCGGCGGGCCCTACGAGCAGTACTTC.

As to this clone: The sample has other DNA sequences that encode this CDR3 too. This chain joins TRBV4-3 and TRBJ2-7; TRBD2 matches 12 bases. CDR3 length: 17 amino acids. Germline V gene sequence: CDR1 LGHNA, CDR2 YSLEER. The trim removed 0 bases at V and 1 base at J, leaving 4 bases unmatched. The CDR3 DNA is TGCGCCAGCAGCCAAGATCTCGGACTAGCGGGGTCCTACGAGCAGTACTTC. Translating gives CASSQDLGLAGSYEQYF.

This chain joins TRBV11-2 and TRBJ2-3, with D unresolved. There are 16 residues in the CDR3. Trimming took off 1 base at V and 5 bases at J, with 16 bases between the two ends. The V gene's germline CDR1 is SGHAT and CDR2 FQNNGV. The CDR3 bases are TGTGCCAGCAGCTTAGGTAGTAGTCCCGATCGAGATACGCAGTATTTT. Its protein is CASSLGSSPDRDTQYF.

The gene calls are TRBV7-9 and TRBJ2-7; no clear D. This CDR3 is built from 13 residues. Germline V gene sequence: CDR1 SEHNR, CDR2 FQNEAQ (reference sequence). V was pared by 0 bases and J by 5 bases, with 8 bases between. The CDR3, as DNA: TGTGCCAGCAGCTTAGCTGTTGTAGACGAGCAGTACTTC. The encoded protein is CASSLAVVDEQYF. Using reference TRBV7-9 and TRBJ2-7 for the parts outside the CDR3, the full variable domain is DTGVSQNPRHKITKRGQNVTFRCDPISEHNRLYWYRQTLGQGPEFLTYFQNEAQLEKSRLLSDRFSAERPKGSFSTLEIQRTEQGDSAMYLCASSLAVVDEQYFGPGTRLTVT.

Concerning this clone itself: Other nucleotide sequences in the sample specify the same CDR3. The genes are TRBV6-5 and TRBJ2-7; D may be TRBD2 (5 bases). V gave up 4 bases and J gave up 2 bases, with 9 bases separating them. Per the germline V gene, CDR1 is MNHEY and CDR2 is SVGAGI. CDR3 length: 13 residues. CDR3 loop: CASSSGGTYEQYF. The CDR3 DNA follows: TGTGCCAGCAGTTCCGGAGGTACCTACGAGCAGTACTTC.

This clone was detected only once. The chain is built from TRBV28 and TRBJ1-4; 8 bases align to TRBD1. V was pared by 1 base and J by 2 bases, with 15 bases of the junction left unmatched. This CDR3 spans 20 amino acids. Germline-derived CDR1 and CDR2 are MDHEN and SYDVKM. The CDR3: CASSLYQPFVRGLTNEKLFF. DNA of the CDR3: TGTGCCAGCAGTTTATACCAGCCTTTTGTCAGGGGGCTGACTAATGAAAAACTGTTTTTT.

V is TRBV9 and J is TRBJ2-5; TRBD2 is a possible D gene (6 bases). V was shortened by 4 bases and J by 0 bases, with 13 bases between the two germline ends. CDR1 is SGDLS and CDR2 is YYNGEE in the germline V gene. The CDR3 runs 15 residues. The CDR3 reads CASSIGSSDQETQYF. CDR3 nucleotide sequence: TGTGCCAGCAGCATAGGATCTAGCGACCAAGAGACCCAGTACTTC.

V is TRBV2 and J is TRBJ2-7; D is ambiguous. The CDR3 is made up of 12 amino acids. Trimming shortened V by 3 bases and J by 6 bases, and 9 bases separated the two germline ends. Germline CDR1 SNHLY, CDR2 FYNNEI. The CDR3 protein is CASSEVATEQYF. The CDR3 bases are TGTGCCAGCAGTGAGGTGGCAACCGAGCAGTACTTC.

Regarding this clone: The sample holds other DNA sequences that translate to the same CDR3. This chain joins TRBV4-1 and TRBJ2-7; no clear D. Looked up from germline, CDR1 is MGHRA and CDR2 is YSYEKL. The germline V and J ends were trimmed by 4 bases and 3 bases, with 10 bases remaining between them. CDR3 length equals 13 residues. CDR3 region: CASSPRTDYEQYF. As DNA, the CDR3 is TGCGCCAGCAGCCCGCGGACCGACTACGAGCAGTACTTC.

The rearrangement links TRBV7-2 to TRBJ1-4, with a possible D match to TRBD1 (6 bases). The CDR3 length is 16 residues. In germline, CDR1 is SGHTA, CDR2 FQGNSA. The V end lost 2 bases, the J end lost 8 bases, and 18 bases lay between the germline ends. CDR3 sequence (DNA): TGTGCCAGCAGCTTATTTTCTGAGTGGGGGCGGGAAAAACTGTTTTTT. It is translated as CASSLFSEWGREKLFF. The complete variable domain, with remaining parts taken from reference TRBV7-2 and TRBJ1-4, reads GAGVSQSPSNKVTEKGKDVELRCDPISGHTALYWYRQSLGQGLEFLIYFQGNSAPDKSGLPSDRFSAERTGGSVSTLTIQRTQQEDSAVYLCASSLFSEWGREKLFFGSGTQLSVL.

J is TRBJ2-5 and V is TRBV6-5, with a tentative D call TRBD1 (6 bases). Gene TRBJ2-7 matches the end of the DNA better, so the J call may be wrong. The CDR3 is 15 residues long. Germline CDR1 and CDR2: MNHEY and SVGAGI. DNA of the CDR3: TGTGCCAGCCGGGCACCAGGGGAGTTCTCCTACGAGCAGTACTTC. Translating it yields CASRAPGEFSYEQYF.

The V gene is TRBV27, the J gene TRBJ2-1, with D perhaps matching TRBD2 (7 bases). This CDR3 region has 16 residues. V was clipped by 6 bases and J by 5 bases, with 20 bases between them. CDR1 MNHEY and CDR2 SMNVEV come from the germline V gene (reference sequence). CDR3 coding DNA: TGTGCCAGCAGCCCCTCGGTGGGGGAGGGGGACAATGAGCAGTTCTTC. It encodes CASSPSVGEGDNEQFF.

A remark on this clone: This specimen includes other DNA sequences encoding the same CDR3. CDR3 DNA sequence: TGTGCCAGCAGCTTAGGGCAGAGCTCCTACGAGCAGTACTTC. Amino acid sequence: CASSLGQSSYEQYF. V usage is TRBV13 and J usage is TRBJ2-7, with D hard to call. This CDR3 region has 14 residues. The V and J ends lost 0 bases and 0 bases respectively, with 6 bases between them. Per the germline V gene, CDR1 is PRHDT and CDR2 is FYEKMQ (reference sequence).

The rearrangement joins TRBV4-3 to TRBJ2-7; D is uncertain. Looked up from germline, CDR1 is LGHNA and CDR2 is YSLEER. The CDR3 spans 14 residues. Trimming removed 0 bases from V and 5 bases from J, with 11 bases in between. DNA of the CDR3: TGCGCCAGCAGCCAAGATCGGTGGGGTGACGAGCAGTACTTC. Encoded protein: CASSQDRWGDEQYF.

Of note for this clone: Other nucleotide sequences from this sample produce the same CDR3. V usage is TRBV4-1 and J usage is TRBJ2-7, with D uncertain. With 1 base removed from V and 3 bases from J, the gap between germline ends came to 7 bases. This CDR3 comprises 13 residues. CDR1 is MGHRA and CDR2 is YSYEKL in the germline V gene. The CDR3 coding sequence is TGCGCCAGCAGCCAAGTATTGGGCTACGAGCAGTACTTC. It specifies CASSQVLGYEQYF.

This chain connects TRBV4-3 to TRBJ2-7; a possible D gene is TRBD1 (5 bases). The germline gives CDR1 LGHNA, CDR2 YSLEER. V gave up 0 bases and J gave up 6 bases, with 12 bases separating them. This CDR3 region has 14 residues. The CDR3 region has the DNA TGCGCCAGCAGCCAAGAAGCTTGGGGCGGCGAGCAGTACTTC. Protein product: CASSQEAWGGEQYF.

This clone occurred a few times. The CDR3 is CATKDGNTGELFF. CDR3 nucleotide sequence: TGTGCCACAAAAGACGGAAACACCGGGGAGCTGTTTTTT. The chain combines TRBV10-3 with TRBJ2-2; D is unclear. CDR3 length: 13 residues. Trimming stripped 10 bases from V and 2 bases from J, with 11 bases between. Germline V lookup: CDR1 ENHRY, CDR2 SYGVKD.

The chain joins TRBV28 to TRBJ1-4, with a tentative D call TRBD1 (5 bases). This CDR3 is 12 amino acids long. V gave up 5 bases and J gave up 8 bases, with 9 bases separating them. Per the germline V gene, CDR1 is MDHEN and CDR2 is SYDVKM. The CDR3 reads CASSRGFEKLFF. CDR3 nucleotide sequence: TGTGCCAGCAGTCGGGGGTTCGAAAAACTGTTTTTT.